This is a list of T cell receptor beta chains from one sample in a study of T cell repertoires in cytomegalovirus infection. MiXCR was run by TCRdb on the reads, yielding one entry per CDR3 protein. Here the sample spans hundreds of thousands of distinct CDR3 sequences, 22% being singletons. Sequencing was done on a sample of CD8+ T cells from PBMCs. The receptors stem from a human donor in good health (CMV status not recorded). Some clones in this sample may be carry-over from other donors' samples. Each CDR3 is given with its conserved first and last residue. A D gene is named only where the DNA matches it firmly. The listing skips clone size in some rows; elsewhere it reads once, few, many or a size class.

V gene	D gene	CDR3 length	J gene	clone size	CDR3 DNA	CDR3 protein
TRBV7-8	.	14	TRBJ2-2	.	TGTGCCAGCAGCTTACTCCCGGGGACCGGGGAGCTGTTTTTT	CASSLLPGTGELFF
TRBV3-1	.	14	TRBJ1-4	.	TGTGCCAGCAGCCCCGGGACCCTAAATGAAAAACTGTTTTTT	CASSPGTLNEKLFF
TRBV7-8	.	14	TRBJ2-1	many	TGTGCCAGCAGCCCCGGACTACGGGGGAATGAGCAGTTCTTC	CASSPGLRGNEQFF
TRBV20-1	.	13	TRBJ1-1	.	TGCAGTGCTAGAGCCAGGGCACCCACTGAAGCTTTCTTT	CSARARAPTEAFF
TRBV28	.	11	TRBJ2-3	few	TGTGCCAGCACCAGGACAGATACGCAGTATTTT	CASTRTDTQYF
TRBV19	.	12	TRBJ1-1	many	TGTGCCAGTAGTATGGGGGGAACTGAAGCTTTCTTT	CASSMGGTEAFF
TRBV29-1	.	12	TRBJ2-1	.	TGCAGCGTTGAAATCCAGTACAATGAGCAGTTCTTC	CSVEIQYNEQFF
TRBV2	TRBD2	18	TRBJ2-1	.	TGTGCCAGCAGTTCATATGCCGTGGGGACTAGCGGGGGGGACGAGCAGTTCTTC	CASSSYAVGTSGGDEQFF
TRBV20-1	.	12	TRBJ2-7	.	TGCAGTGCTAGAGATTGGACGGGCGAGCAGTACTTC	CSARDWTGEQYF
TRBV6-2/TRBV6-3	.	16	TRBJ2-1	.	TGTGCCAGCAGTTACTCCGAGGGGCAGGGTCCCAATGAGCAGTTCTTC	CASSYSEGQGPNEQFF
TRBV6-8	.	13	TRBJ1-5	.	TGTGCCAGCAGTCCACCCACGGGGCAGCCCCAGCATTTT	CASSPPTGQPQHF
TRBV19	TRBD1	16	TRBJ1-5	few	TGTGCCAGTAGTATCCCCGACAGGGGGCCTAATCAGCCCCAGCATTTT	CASSIPDRGPNQPQHF
TRBV7-2	TRBD1	15	TRBJ1-2	many	TGTGCCAGCAGCACCTACGGGACAGGGACCTATGGCTACACCTTC	CASSTYGTGTYGYTF
TRBV25-1	TRBD2	16	TRBJ2-1	.	TGTGCCAGCAGTGAATATGCGGGGGGGCTCGGGAATGAGCAGTTCTTC	CASSEYAGGLGNEQFF
TRBV28	.	16	TRBJ1-6	once	TGTGCCAGCAGTCCCCAACGGGGTTTTGTCCATTCACCCCTCCACTTT	CASSPQRGFVHSPLHF
TRBV28	TRBD1	14	TRBJ2-7	few	TGTGCCAGCAGTGACAGGGTCCTCAATTACGAGCAGTACTTC	CASSDRVLNYEQYF
TRBV2	TRBD2	15	TRBJ2-1	.	TGTGCCAGCAGTGCCTCTAGGACTAGCGGGGGGGAGCAGTTCTTC	CASSASRTSGGEQFF
TRBV7-8	TRBD2	16	TRBJ2-7	many	TGTGCCAGCAGCCCGTGGACGAGCGGGGGGGCCGTCGAGCAGTACTTC	CASSPWTSGGAVEQYF
TRBV6-6	TRBD2	16	TRBJ2-3	.	TGTGCCAGCAGACTTCGGGGTAGCGGGGAAAGATATACGCAGTATTTT	CASRLRGSGERYTQYF
TRBV27	.	15	TRBJ1-1	.	TGTGCCAGCAGTTTATCGATACAGATGAACACTGAAGCTTTCTTT	CASSLSIQMNTEAFF
TRBV6-6	.	13	TRBJ1-6	few	TGTGCCAGCAGTTACGGCGGCCCCCAGGCCCTCCACTTT	CASSYGGPQALHF
TRBV2	TRBD1	14	TRBJ1-2	few	TGTGCCAGCAGTGAAGCGCAGGGGGCACAGGGCTACACCTTC	CASSEAQGAQGYTF
TRBV5-4	.	13	TRBJ2-1	many	TGTGCCAGCAGCCCCGTCCCTATCAATGAGCAGTTCTTC	CASSPVPINEQFF
TRBV7-9	TRBD1	14	TRBJ2-7	.	TGTGCCAGCACCCCGCCAGGGGGCTTCGACGAGCAGTACTTC	CASTPPGGFDEQYF
TRBV4-1	TRBD1	21	TRBJ1-1	.	TGCGCCAGCAGCCAAGATATTCTGATCGCCGGGACAGGGGGTCCGAACACTGAAGCTTTCTTT	CASSQDILIAGTGGPNTEAFF
TRBV24-1	.	13	TRBJ2-5	.	TGTGCCACCAGCCGGGGCGGAGGGGAGACCCAGTACTTC	CATSRGGGETQYF
TRBV12-3/TRBV12-4	.	12	TRBJ1-2	.	TGTGCCAGCAGCGCAGGAGGGGGTGGCTACACCTTC	CASSAGGGGYTF
TRBV7-1	.	13	TRBJ2-5	few	TGTGCCAGCAGCCTCAGCACCGTTTATCCCCAGTACTTC	CASSLSTVYPQYF
TRBV11-2	.	14	TRBJ2-7	.	TGTGCCAGCAGCTTAGAGGTCAGCTCCTACGAGCAGTACTTC	CASSLEVSSYEQYF
TRBV7-9	.	15	TRBJ2-1	.	TGTGCCAGCAGCCAGCTGGACGGTACTAAGAATGAGCAGTTCTTC	CASSQLDGTKNEQFF
TRBV5-1	TRBD1	17	TRBJ2-2	.	TGCGCCAGCAGCTCCCCTCGGGGACAGTCGAACACCGGGGAGCTGTTTTTT	CASSSPRGQSNTGELFF
TRBV7-6	TRBD1	16	TRBJ2-4	many	TGTGCCAGCAGCTTAGACGGGACAGGGGGCAAAAACATTCAGTACTTC	CASSLDGTGGKNIQYF
TRBV7-9	TRBD2	15	TRBJ2-7	many	TGTGCCAGCAGCTCGTTGGCGGGGGGCCACTACGAGCAGTACTTC	CASSSLAGGHYEQYF
TRBV4-2	.	13	TRBJ2-7	many	TGTGCCAGCAGCCAAGAGACAGCCTCGGCGCAGTACTTC	CASSQETASAQYF
TRBV28	TRBD2	18	TRBJ2-7	few	TGTGCCAGCAGTCCATACTACGGGACTAGCGGGGTCTCCTACGAGCAGTACTTC	CASSPYYGTSGVSYEQYF
TRBV6-5	.	14	TRBJ2-1	many	TGTGCCAGCAGTTACCAGGGAACCTACAATGAGCAGTTCTTC	CASSYQGTYNEQFF
TRBV11-3	TRBD1	16	TRBJ2-4	.	TGTGCCAGCAGCACAAAGGGGGCGATAGCCAAAAACATTCAGTACTTC	CASSTKGAIAKNIQYF
TRBV10-3	.	14	TRBJ1-6	few	TGTGCCTCAAAGGACGGGGGTAGGAATTCACCCCTCCACTTT	CASKDGGRNSPLHF
TRBV20-1	TRBD2	17	TRBJ2-4	.	TGCAGTGCTAGAGATCGGGCTAGCGGGGACCTTAAAAACATTCAGTACTTC	CSARDRASGDLKNIQYF
TRBV28	TRBD2	15	TRBJ2-7	few	TGTGCCAGCAGTTCCCTGACTAGCTTTCCCTACGAGCAGTACTTC	CASSSLTSFPYEQYF